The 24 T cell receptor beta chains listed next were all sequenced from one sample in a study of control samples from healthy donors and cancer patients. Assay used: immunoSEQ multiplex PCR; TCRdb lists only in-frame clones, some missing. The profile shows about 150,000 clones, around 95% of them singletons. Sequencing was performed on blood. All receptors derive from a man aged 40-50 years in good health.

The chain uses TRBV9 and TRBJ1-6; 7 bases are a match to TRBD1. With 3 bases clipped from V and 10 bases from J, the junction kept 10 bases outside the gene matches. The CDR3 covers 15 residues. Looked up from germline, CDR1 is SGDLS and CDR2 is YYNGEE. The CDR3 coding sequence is TGTGCCAGCAGCGCAACGACAGGGCGTTACTCACCCCTCCACTTT. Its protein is CASSATTGRYSPLHF. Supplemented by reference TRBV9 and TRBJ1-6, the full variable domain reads DSGVTQTPKHLITATGQRVTLRCSPRSGDLSVYWYQQSLDQGLQFLIQYYNGEERAKGNILERFSAQQFPDLHSELNLSSLELGDSALYFCASSATTGRYSPLHFGNGTRLTVT.

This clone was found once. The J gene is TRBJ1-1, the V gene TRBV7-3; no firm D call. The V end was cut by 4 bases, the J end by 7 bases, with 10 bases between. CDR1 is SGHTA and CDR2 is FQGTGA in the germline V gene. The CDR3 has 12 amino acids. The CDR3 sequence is CASSYDGDEAFF. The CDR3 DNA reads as TGTGCCAGCAGCTACGACGGAGATGAAGCTTTCTTT.

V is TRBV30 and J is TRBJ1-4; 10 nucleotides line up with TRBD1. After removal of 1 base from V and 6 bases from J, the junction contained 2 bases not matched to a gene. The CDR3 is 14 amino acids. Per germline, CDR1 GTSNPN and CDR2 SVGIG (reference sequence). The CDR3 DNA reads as TGTGCCTGGAGTGCCGGGACAGGGGATGAAAAACTGTTTTTT. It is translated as CAWSAGTGDEKLFF.

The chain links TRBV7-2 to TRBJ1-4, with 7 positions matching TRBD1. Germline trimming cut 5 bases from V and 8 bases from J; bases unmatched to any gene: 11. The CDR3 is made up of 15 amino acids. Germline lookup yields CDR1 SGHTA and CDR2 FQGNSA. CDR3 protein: CASSAQGSLGEKLFF. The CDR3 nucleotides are TGTGCCAGCAGCGCACAGGGGTCCTTAGGGGAAAAACTGTTTTTT.

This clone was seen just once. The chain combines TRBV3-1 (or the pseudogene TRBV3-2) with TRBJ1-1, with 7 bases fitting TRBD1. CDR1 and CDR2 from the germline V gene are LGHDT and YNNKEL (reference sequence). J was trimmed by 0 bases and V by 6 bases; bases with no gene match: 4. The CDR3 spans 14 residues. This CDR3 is CASRQGQMNTEAFF. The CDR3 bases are TGTGCCAGCAGACAGGGACAGATGAACACTGAAGCTTTCTTT.

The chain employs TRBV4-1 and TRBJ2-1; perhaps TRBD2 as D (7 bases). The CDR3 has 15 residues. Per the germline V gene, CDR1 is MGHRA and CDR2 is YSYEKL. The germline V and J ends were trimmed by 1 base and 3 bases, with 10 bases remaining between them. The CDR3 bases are TGCGCCAGCAGCCAAGCGGGGGGCAACTACAATGAGCAGTTCTTC. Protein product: CASSQAGGNYNEQFF.

The CDR3 DNA sequence: TGTGCCAGCAGCCCCAATCAGGGGGACTACACTGAAGCTTTCTTT. Its protein is CASSPNQGDYTEAFF. The V and J genes are TRBV9 and TRBJ1-1; the match to TRBD1 covers 7 bases. V was pared by 4 bases and J by 3 bases, with 9 bases of the junction left unmatched. The CDR3 has 15 amino acids. Germline-derived CDR1 and CDR2 are SGDLS and YYNGEE.

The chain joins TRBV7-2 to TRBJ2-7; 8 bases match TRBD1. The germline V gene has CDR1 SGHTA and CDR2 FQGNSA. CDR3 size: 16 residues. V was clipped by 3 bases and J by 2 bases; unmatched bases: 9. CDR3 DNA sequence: TGTGCCAGCAGCTTTGGGAGGACAGGGAGGCCCTACGAGCAGTACTTC. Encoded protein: CASSFGRTGRPYEQYF.

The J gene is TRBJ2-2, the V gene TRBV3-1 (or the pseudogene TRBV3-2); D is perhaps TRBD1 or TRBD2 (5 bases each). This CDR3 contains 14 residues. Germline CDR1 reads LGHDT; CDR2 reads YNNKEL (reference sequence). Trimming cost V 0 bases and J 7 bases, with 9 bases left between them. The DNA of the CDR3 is TGTGCCAGCAGCCAAGATGGGGGTGACGGGGAGCTGTTTTTT. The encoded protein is CASSQDGGDGELFF.

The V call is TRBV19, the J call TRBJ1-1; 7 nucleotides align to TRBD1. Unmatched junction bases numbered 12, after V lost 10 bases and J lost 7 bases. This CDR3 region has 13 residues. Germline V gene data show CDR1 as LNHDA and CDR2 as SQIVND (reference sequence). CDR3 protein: CATSRYYRGEAFF. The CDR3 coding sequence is TGTGCCACTTCACGGTATTACAGGGGTGAAGCTTTCTTT.

CDR3 in amino acids: CASRRDRVIYGYTF. The CDR3 DNA reads TGTGCCAGCAGGCGGGACAGGGTCATCTATGGCTACACCTTC. The chain uses TRBV6-5 and TRBJ1-2, with 9 bases identical to TRBD1. Germline CDR1 and CDR2: MNHEY and SVGAGI. V shed 6 bases, J shed 4 bases, and the junction held 6 bases outside the gene matches. The length of the CDR3 is 14 residues.

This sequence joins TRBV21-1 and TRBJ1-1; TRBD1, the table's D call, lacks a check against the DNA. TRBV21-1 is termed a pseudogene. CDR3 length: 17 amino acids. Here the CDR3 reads CASSKTAQDRGNTEAFF. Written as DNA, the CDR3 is TGTGCCAGCAGCAAAACGGCACAGGACAGGGGGAACACTGAAGCTTTCTTT.

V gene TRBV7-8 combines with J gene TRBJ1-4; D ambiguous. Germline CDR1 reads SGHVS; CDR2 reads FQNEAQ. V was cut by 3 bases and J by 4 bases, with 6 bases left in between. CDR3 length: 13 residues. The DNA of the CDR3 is TGTGCCAGCAGCTTGGCAGTTAATGAAAAACTGTTTTTT. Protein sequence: CASSLAVNEKLFF. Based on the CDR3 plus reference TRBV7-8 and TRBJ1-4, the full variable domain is GAGVSQSPRYKVAKRGQDVALRCDPISGHVSLFWYQQALGQGPEFLTYFQNEAQLDKSGLPSDRFFAERPEGSVSTLKIQRTQQEDSAVYLCASSLAVNEKLFFGSGTQLSVL.

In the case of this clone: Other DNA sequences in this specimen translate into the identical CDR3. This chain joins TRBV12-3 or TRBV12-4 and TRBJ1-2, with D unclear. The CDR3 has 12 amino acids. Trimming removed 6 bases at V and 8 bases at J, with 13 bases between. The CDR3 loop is CASSPGRGGYTF. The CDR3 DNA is TGTGCCAGCAGCCCCGGACGGGGAGGCTACACCTTC.

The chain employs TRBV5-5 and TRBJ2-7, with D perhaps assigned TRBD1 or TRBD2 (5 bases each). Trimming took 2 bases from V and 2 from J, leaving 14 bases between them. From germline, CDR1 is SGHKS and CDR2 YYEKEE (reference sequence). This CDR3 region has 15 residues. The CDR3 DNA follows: TGTGCCAGCAGCTTCTCCGGGACCCCCACCTACGAGCAGTACTTC. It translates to CASSFSGTPTYEQYF.

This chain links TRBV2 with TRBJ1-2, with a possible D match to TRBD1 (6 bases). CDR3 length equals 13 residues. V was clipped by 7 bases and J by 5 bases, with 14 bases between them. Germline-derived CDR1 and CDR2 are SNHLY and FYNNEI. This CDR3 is CASTRDISYGYTF. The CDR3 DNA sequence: TGTGCCAGCACCCGGGACATCTCTTATGGCTACACCTTC.

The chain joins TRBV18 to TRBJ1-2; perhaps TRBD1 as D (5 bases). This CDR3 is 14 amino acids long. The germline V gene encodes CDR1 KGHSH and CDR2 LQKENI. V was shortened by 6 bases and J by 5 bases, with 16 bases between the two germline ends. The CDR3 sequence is CASSSTGTAYGYTF. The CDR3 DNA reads TGTGCCAGCTCTTCTACCGGGACGGCGTATGGCTACACCTTC. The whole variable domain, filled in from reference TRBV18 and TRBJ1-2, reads NAGVMQNPRHLVRRRGQEARLRCSPMKGHSHVYWYRQLPEEGLKFMVYLQKENIIDESGMPKERFSAEFPKEGPSILRIQQVVRGDSAAYFCASSSTGTAYGYTFGSGTRLTVV.

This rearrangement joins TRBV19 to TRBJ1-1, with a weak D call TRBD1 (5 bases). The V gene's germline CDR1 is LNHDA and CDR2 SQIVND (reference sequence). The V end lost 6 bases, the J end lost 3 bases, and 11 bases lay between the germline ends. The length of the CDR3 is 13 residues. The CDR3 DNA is TGTGCCAGTAGCAGGGAACGGGACACTGAAGCTTTCTTT. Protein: CASSRERDTEAFF.

The CDR3 here is CASSVSGGADTQYF. In DNA form, the CDR3 reads TGTGCCAGCAGTGTTAGCGGGGGGGCGGATACGCAGTATTTT. The chain is built from TRBV2 and TRBJ2-3; TRBD2 aligns across 11 bases. V shed 4 bases, J shed 6 bases, and the junction held 3 bases outside the gene matches. CDR3 length: 14 residues. Germline values: CDR1 SNHLY, CDR2 FYNNEI.

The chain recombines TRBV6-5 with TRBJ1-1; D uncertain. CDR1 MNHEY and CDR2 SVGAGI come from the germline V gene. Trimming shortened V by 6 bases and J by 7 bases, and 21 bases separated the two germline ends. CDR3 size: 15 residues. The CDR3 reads CASSHNRAQLHEAFF. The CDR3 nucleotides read TGTGCCAGCAGCCATAACCGGGCGCAGCTTCATGAAGCTTTCTTT.

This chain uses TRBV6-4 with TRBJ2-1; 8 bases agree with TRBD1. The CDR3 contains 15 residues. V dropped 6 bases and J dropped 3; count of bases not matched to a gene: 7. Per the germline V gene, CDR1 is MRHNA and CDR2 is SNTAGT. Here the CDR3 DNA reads TGTGCCAGCAGCGCGGCCGGGACAGGCTACAATGAGCAGTTCTTC. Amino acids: CASSAAGTGYNEQFF.

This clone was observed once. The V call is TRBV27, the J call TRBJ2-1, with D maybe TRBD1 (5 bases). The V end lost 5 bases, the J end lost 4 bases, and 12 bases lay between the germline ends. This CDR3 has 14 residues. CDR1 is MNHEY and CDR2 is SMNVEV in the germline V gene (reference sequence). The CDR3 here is CASSGAPYYNEQFF. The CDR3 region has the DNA TGTGCCAGCAGTGGGGCCCCCTATTACAATGAGCAGTTCTTC.

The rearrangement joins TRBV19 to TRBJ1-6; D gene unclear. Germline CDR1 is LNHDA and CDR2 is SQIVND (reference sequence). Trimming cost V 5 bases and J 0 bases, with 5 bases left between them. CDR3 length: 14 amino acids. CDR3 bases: TGTGCCAGTAGTTTTAGCTCCTATAATTCACCCCTCCACTTT. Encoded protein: CASSFSSYNSPLHF.

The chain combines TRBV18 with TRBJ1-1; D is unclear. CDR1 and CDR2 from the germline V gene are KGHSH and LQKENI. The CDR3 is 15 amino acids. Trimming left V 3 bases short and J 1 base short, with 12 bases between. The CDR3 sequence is CASSPIKTTNTEAFF. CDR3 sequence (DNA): TGTGCCAGCTCACCTATTAAGACCACGAACACTGAAGCTTTCTTT.